This T cell receptor (beta chain) was observed in a study of T cells expressing NK-cell markers. At the level of the study: Among the eight sequenced donors, seven tested HCMV-seropositive and one tested seronegative. Points from the study as a whole: Several donors likewise had their CD3+CD56-NKG2C+ fraction led by these clonotypes.

TCRdb re-called the 5' RACE reads and shows each CDR3 protein once, DNA omitted. Its table lists 250,000 to 300,000 distinct CDR3 sequences. For this clonotype: Its antigen is as yet unknown.

There are 15 residues in the CDR3. The germline CDR1 and CDR2 sequences are MNHEY and SVGEGT. This receptor was obtained from a woman aged 18-70 years in good health. The J gene is TRBJ2-1, the V gene TRBV6-2 or TRBV6-3; the D call of TRBD1 rests on TCRdb alone, since no DNA is present to check it. Sequenced: blood T cells: a sorted CD56 or NKG2C T cell subset, CD4+ or CD8+ T cells, or bulk PBMC T cells (not recorded which). CDR3 loop: CASSYFQGRSNEQFF.